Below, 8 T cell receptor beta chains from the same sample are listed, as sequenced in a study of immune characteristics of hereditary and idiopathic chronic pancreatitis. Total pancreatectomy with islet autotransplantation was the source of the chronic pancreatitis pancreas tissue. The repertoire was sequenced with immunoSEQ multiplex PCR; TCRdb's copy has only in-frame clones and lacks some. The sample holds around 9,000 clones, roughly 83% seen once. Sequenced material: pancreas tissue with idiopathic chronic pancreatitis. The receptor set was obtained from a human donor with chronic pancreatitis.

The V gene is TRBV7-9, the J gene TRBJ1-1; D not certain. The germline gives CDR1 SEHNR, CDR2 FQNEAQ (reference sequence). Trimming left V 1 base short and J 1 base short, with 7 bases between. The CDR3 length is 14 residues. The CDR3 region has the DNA TGTGCCAGCAGCTTAGTGGTGGGGAACACTGAAGCTTTCTTT. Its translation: CASSLVVGNTEAFF.

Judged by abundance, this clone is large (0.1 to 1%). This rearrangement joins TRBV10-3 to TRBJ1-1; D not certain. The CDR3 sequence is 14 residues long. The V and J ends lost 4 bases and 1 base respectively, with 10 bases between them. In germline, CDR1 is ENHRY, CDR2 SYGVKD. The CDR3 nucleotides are TGTGCCATCAGTGTTTCCGTAGGGAACACTGAAGCTTTCTTT. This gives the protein CAISVSVGNTEAFF.

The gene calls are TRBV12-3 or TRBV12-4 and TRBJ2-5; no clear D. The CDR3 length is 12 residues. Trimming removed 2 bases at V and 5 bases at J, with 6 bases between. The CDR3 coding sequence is TGTGCCAGCAGTTTAAATAAGGAGACCCAGTACTTC. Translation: CASSLNKETQYF.

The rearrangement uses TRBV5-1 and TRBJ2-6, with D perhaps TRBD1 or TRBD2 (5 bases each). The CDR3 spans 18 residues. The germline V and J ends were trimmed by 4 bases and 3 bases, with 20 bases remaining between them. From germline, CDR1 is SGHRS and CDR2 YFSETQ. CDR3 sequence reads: CASSPLRDESYGANVLTF. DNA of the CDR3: TGCGCCAGCAGCCCCCTAAGGGACGAATCTTATGGGGCCAACGTCCTGACTTTC.

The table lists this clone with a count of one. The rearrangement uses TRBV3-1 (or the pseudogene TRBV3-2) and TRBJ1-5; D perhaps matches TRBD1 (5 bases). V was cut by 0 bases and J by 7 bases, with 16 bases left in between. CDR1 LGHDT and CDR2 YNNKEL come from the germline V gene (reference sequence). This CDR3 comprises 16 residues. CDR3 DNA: TGTGCCAGCAGCCAAGAGGGTTACGGGGGTATCCAGCCCCAGCATTTT. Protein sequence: CASSQEGYGGIQPQHF.

This chain's CDR3 is CASSLAPAGGRETQYF. For the CDR3, the DNA is TGTGCCAGCAGCTTGGCTCCAGCGGGGGGGCGGGAGACCCAGTACTTC. This chain joins TRBV5-6 and TRBJ2-5; 10 nucleotides match TRBD2. V trimming: 0 bases; J trimming: 5 bases; junction bases outside the gene matches: 7. The CDR3 loop spans 16 amino acids. Germline V gene data show CDR1 as SGHDT and CDR2 as YYEEEE.

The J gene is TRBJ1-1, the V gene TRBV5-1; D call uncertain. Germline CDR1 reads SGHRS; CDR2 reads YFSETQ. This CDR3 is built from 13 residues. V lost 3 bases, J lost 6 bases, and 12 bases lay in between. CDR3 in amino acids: CASSWTGTSEAFF. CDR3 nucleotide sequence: TGCGCCAGCAGCTGGACGGGTACCTCTGAAGCTTTCTTT.

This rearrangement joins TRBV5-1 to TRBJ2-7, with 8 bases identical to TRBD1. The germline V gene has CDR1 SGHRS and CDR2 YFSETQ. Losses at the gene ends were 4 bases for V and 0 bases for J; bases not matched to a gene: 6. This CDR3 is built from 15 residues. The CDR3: CASSLDRAASYEQYF. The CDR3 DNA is TGCGCCAGCAGCCTGGACAGGGCGGCCTCCTACGAGCAGTACTTC.